The table lists the clone carrying this T cell receptor beta chain with many counts. Its target is unknown. Previously published methods and listed TCR primers were used for the bulk TCR libraries. TCRdb itself ran the PCR reads through MiXCR, one entry per CDR3 protein. The repertoire has approximately 590,000 distinct CDR3 sequences, about 25% of them found once; the top ten carry 0.78%. Isolation of naive CD8 T cells was achieved by sorting on a CD8+CD4-CCR7+CD45RA+ phenotype. The germline V and J ends were trimmed by 1 base and 6 bases, with 16 bases remaining between them. In germline, CDR1 is LGHNA, CDR2 YSLEER. CDR3 size: 15 residues. The sample is drawn from a study of molecular identifiers for immune sequencing clone quantification. About the research overall: Within a replicate experiment, RNA obtained from either around 20,000 or 99,000 naive CD8 cells was divided into five aliquots, and four of those aliquots were then sequenced. Notes on the study in general: Underestimation of highly expanded clone sizes could arise where identical TCR molecules share a barcode.

The chain uses TRBV4-3 and TRBJ2-7; tentatively, D is TRBD2 (5 bases). This clonotype was obtained from a human donor in good health. Some libraries in this study had Jurkat cell RNA spiked in. Input material: naive CD8+ T cells from blood, with Jurkat cell RNA spiked in. This sample's subset: FACS-sorted CD8+CD4-CCR7+CD45RA+ naive T cells. CDR3 in amino acids: CASSQVSTGISEQYF. The CDR3 DNA follows: TGCGCCAGCAGCCAAGTTAGTACGGGAATCTCCGAGCAGTACTTC.